The 24 T cell receptor beta chains reported below all come from one sample, sequenced in a study of a mutant IDH1 vaccine in newly diagnosed glioma. TCRdb's table, derived via immunoSEQ multiplex PCR, lists solely in-frame clones and lacks some. The table has tens of thousands of clones, about three quarters seen once. Described time point: baseline, week 1 (first vaccination visit). The treatment was: pre-vaccination baseline after standard-of-care therapy. This specimen consisted of PBMCs, obtained from a glioma patient treated with radiotherapy, temozolomide or both. These receptors all come from a woman aged 40-49 years with glioma.

V gene TRBV6-1 combines with J gene TRBJ2-2; D unresolved. V lost 3 bases and J 6 bases, leaving 11 bases between the germline ends. This CDR3 region has 14 residues. The V gene's germline CDR1 is MNHNS and CDR2 SASEGT. Here the CDR3 reads CASSEGTLAGELFF. The CDR3 DNA is TGTGCCAGCAGTGAGGGAACTCTGGCCGGGGAGCTGTTTTTT.

The V gene is TRBV9, the J gene TRBJ2-7; weak D call: TRBD2 (5 bases). The V end was cut by 4 bases, the J end by 5 bases, with 16 bases between. Germline V gene data show CDR1 as SGDLS and CDR2 as YYNGEE. CDR3 length: 14 amino acids. Here the CDR3 reads CASSFSTGSHEQYF. The DNA of the CDR3 is TGTGCCAGCAGCTTCTCCACGGGGTCCCACGAGCAGTACTTC.

The rearrangement joins TRBV10-2 to TRBJ1-6; 7 bases match TRBD1. This CDR3 has 14 residues. In germline, CDR1 is WSHSY, CDR2 SAAADI. V lost 3 bases, J lost 13 bases, and 9 bases stayed unmatched. CDR3 in DNA: TGCGCCAGCAGTGACAGGGGGGCCCAATCGCCCCTCCACTTT. Amino acids: CASSDRGAQSPLHF.

This clone qualifies as medium-sized. The chain is built from TRBV6-1 and TRBJ2-5; 13 bases are a match to TRBD2. V lost 4 bases and J lost 2; bases outside the gene matches: 4. The length of the CDR3 is 16 residues. Germline CDR1 reads MNHNS; CDR2 reads SASEGT. CDR3: CASSALTSGGQETQYF. The DNA for the CDR3 is TGTGCCAGCAGTGCTCTGACTAGCGGGGGGCAAGAGACCCAGTACTTC.

The chain links TRBV7-3 to TRBJ2-7; 13 bases map to TRBD2. Looked up from germline, CDR1 is SGHTA and CDR2 is FQGTGA. Trimming removed 4 bases from V and 2 bases from J; junction bases left unmatched: 2. The CDR3 contains 15 residues. CDR3 sequence reads: CASSYGLAGAYEQYF. The CDR3 DNA reads as TGTGCCAGCAGCTACGGACTAGCGGGGGCCTACGAGCAGTACTTC.

J is TRBJ2-2 and V is TRBV5-1; D call uncertain. The germline CDR1 and CDR2 sequences are SGHRS and YFSETQ. The V end was cut by 2 bases, the J end by 4 bases, with 9 bases between. This CDR3 contains 14 residues. This CDR3 reads CASSFGGGTGELFF. CDR3 in DNA: TGCGCCAGCAGCTTCGGCGGCGGCACCGGGGAGCTGTTTTTT.

The chain couples TRBV30 to TRBJ2-5, with 8 bases aligning to TRBD2. Losses at the gene ends were 3 bases for V and 5 bases for J; bases not matched to a gene: 8. CDR3 size: 14 residues. CDR1 and CDR2 from the germline V gene are GTSNPN and SVGIG (reference sequence). The CDR3 is CAWSIGGAPETQYF. For the CDR3, the DNA is TGTGCCTGGAGCATCGGGGGGGCCCCGGAGACCCAGTACTTC.

The chain recombines TRBV14 with TRBJ1-1; D unclear. CDR1 SGHDN and CDR2 FVKESK come from the germline V gene. The CDR3 spans 13 residues. The ends were cut back, 0 bases at V and 10 bases at J, with 12 bases in the middle. DNA for the CDR3: TGTGCCAGCAGCCAAGAAATCGGGAGTGGAGCTTTCTTT. This translates into CASSQEIGSGAFF.

V and J are TRBV4-1 and TRBJ1-1; perhaps TRBD1 as D (6 bases). Germline CDR1 is MGHRA and CDR2 is YSYEKL. This CDR3 has 15 residues. The V end lost 3 bases, the J end lost 0 bases, and 11 bases lay between the germline ends. CDR3 residues: CASSQSDRMNTEAFF. The CDR3 DNA sequence: TGCGCCAGCAGCCAGTCGGACAGAATGAACACTGAAGCTTTCTTT.

This chain joins TRBV30 and TRBJ2-1; no clear D gene. Germline CDR1 and CDR2: GTSNPN and SVGIG (reference sequence). CDR3 length: 11 residues. Trimming cost V 2 bases and J 6 bases, with 5 bases left between them. The CDR3 DNA reads as TGTGCCTGGAGTCCACTCAATGAGCAGTTCTTC. It is translated as CAWSPLNEQFF.

The J gene is TRBJ2-4, the V gene TRBV10-2; TRBD2 might be the D (6 bases). The germline CDR1 and CDR2 sequences are WSHSY and SAAADI. The CDR3 consists of 13 residues. Trimming removed 0 bases at V and 12 bases at J, with 12 bases between. The CDR3 DNA follows: TGCGCCAGCAGTGAGTCGAATAGCGGTGGTCAGTACTTC. It is translated as CASSESNSGGQYF.

The rearrangement joins TRBV19 to TRBJ1-1; D unclear. The V gene's germline CDR1 is LNHDA and CDR2 SQIVND (reference sequence). Between the trimmed V and J ends, which lost 7 bases and 1 base, there was a span of 16 bases. CDR3 length: 15 amino acids. This chain's CDR3 is CASILSRAPNTEAFF. The CDR3 coding sequence is TGTGCCAGTATCCTCTCTAGGGCCCCGAACACTGAAGCTTTCTTT.

This chain joins TRBV25-1 and TRBJ1-2, with TRBD1 matching over 9 bases. Germline V gene data show CDR1 as MGHDK and CDR2 as SYGVNS. Trimming at V came to 3 bases and at J to 5 bases, leaving 4 bases not matched to a gene. The CDR3 is 14 residues long. The CDR3 region has the DNA TGTGCCAGCAGTGAGGACAGGGGTGGATATGGCTACACCTTC. Translated, it gives CASSEDRGGYGYTF.

The chain is built from TRBV7-8 and TRBJ1-6; D call uncertain. The V end was cut by 0 bases, the J end by 8 bases, with 5 bases between. The CDR3 totals 13 residues. From germline, CDR1 is SGHVS and CDR2 FQNEAQ. Written as DNA, the CDR3 is TGTGCCAGCAGCTTAGCGAGGGATTCACCCCTCCACTTT. It translates to CASSLARDSPLHF.

The rearrangement uses TRBV5-6 and TRBJ2-1; D perhaps matches TRBD1 (5 bases). Trimming removed 1 base from V and 4 bases from J, with 18 bases in between. The CDR3 is 17 amino acids. CDR1 SGHDT and CDR2 YYEEEE come from the germline V gene. The CDR3: CASSLLRRQTSYNEQFF. CDR3 nucleotides: TGTGCCAGCAGCTTGTTGAGAAGACAGACTTCTTACAATGAGCAGTTCTTC.

The chain links TRBV19 to TRBJ2-1; 12 positions agree with TRBD2. CDR1 and CDR2 (germline): LNHDA, SQIVND (reference sequence). This CDR3 comprises 16 residues. After removal of 5 bases from V and 4 bases from J, the junction contained 6 bases not matched to a gene. The CDR3 DNA follows: TGTGCCAGTAGTTTGGCTAGCGGGGGGGGGTACAATGAGCAGTTCTTC. Amino acids: CASSLASGGGYNEQFF.

The chain couples TRBV7-9 to TRBJ1-2; D is undetermined. V was cut by 1 base and J by 6 bases, with 12 bases left in between. This CDR3 has 14 amino acids. CDR1 SEHNR and CDR2 FQNEAQ come from the germline V gene (reference sequence). This CDR3 is CASSLVQSQDGYTF. The CDR3 region has the DNA TGTGCCAGCAGCTTAGTTCAGTCCCAGGATGGCTACACCTTC.

This chain joins TRBV10-1 and TRBJ2-5, with 7 positions matching TRBD1. The germline gives CDR1 WNHNN, CDR2 SYGVQD (reference sequence). V was pared by 8 bases and J by 0 bases, with 9 bases of the junction left unmatched. The CDR3 has 15 amino acids. CDR3 in amino acids: CASWSGTEDQETQYF. CDR3 sequence (DNA): TGCGCCAGCTGGTCGGGGACAGAAGACCAAGAGACCCAGTACTTC.

The DNA of the CDR3 is TGCGCCAGCAGCCAAGTAGTGGGTCGGCCTTTTGCCTACGAGCAGTACTTC. Translation: CASSQVVGRPFAYEQYF. The genes are TRBV4-1 and TRBJ2-7; D unclear. In germline, CDR1 is MGHRA, CDR2 YSYEKL. The CDR3 runs 17 residues. V was pared by 1 base and J by 2 bases, with 18 bases between.

The chain combines TRBV6-1 with TRBJ2-4, with D perhaps TRBD2 (7 bases). CDR1 and CDR2 (germline): MNHNS, SASEGT. The V gene lost 6 bases and the J gene lost 0 bases, with 12 bases spanning the gap. The CDR3 is 15 amino acids. As DNA, the CDR3 is TGTGCCAGCAGGGGGGGGCATGGAGCCAAAAACATTCAGTACTTC. Its translation: CASRGGHGAKNIQYF.

The V and J genes are TRBV5-1 and TRBJ2-1; possible D gene TRBD2, 5 bases. The CDR3 is made up of 18 amino acids. CDR1 is SGHRS and CDR2 is YFSETQ in the germline V gene. Trimming left V 3 bases short and J 4 bases short, with 23 bases between. The CDR3 reads CASSSGRGRLITYNEQFF. The CDR3 coding sequence is TGCGCCAGCAGCTCGGGAAGAGGGCGACTCATTACTTACAATGAGCAGTTCTTC.

This clone showed up just once. The chain couples TRBV6-6 to TRBJ1-6; D is unresolved. Trimming shortened V by 7 bases and J by 8 bases, and 12 bases separated the two germline ends. CDR1 is MNHNY, CDR2 SVGAGI, per germline (reference sequence). This CDR3 is 13 amino acids long. In DNA, the CDR3 is TGTGCCAGCACCTCCGGTCCCGATTCACCCCTCCACTTT. This sequence encodes CASTSGPDSPLHF.

This clone was detected once. The genes are TRBV6-4 and TRBJ1-6, with D possibly being TRBD1 (5 bases). V lost 3 bases and J lost 12, with 6 bases in between. The CDR3 has 11 residues. Germline V gene data show CDR1 as MRHNA and CDR2 as SNTAGT. In DNA, the CDR3 is TGTGCCAGCAGTGAGGGGGGACCCCTCCACTTT. It specifies CASSEGGPLHF.

The chain couples TRBV2 to TRBJ2-1, with 7 bases matching TRBD2. There are 15 residues in the CDR3. Germline V gives CDR1 SNHLY, CDR2 FYNNEI. Trimming removed 6 bases from V and 0 bases from J; junction bases left unmatched: 5. The CDR3 coding sequence is TGTGCCAGCAGCGGGGGGTTGCCCTCCTACAATGAGCAGTTCTTC. Its protein is CASSGGLPSYNEQFF.